The table lists the clone carrying this TCR beta chain with a few counts. Via MiXCR, TCRdb re-called the RT-PCR reads, giving one row per CDR3 protein. The sample includes about 680,000 distinct CDR3 sequences, about 14% of them seen just once. This CDR3 contains 15 residues. The germline V gene encodes CDR1 SGHDT and CDR2 YYEEEE. With 1 base clipped from V and 1 base from J, the junction kept 4 bases outside the gene matches. The sequenced sample was memory CD4+ T cells from blood. This receptor was obtained from a female donor in good health, serving as a healthy control. This chain connects TRBV5-6 to TRBJ1-1; 7 positions agree with TRBD1. The CDR3 spells CASSLRRGRNTEAFF. The CDR3, as DNA: TGTGCCAGCAGCTTGAGGAGGGGGCGGAACACTGAAGCTTTCTTT.